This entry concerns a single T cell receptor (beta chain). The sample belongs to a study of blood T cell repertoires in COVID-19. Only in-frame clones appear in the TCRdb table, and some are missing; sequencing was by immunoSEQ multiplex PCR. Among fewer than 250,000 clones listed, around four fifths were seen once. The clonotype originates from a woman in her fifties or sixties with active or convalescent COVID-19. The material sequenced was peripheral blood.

This CDR3 reads CASSPPVSQGYYGYTF. The CDR3 DNA sequence: TGTGCCAGCTCACCACCCGTTAGCCAGGGCTACTATGGCTACACCTTC. The gene calls are TRBV18 and TRBJ1-2, with D possibly TRBD1 on 5 matching bases. The ends were cut back, 0 bases at V and 3 bases at J, with 14 bases in the middle. Germline CDR1 KGHSH, CDR2 LQKENI. CDR3 length: 16 amino acids.